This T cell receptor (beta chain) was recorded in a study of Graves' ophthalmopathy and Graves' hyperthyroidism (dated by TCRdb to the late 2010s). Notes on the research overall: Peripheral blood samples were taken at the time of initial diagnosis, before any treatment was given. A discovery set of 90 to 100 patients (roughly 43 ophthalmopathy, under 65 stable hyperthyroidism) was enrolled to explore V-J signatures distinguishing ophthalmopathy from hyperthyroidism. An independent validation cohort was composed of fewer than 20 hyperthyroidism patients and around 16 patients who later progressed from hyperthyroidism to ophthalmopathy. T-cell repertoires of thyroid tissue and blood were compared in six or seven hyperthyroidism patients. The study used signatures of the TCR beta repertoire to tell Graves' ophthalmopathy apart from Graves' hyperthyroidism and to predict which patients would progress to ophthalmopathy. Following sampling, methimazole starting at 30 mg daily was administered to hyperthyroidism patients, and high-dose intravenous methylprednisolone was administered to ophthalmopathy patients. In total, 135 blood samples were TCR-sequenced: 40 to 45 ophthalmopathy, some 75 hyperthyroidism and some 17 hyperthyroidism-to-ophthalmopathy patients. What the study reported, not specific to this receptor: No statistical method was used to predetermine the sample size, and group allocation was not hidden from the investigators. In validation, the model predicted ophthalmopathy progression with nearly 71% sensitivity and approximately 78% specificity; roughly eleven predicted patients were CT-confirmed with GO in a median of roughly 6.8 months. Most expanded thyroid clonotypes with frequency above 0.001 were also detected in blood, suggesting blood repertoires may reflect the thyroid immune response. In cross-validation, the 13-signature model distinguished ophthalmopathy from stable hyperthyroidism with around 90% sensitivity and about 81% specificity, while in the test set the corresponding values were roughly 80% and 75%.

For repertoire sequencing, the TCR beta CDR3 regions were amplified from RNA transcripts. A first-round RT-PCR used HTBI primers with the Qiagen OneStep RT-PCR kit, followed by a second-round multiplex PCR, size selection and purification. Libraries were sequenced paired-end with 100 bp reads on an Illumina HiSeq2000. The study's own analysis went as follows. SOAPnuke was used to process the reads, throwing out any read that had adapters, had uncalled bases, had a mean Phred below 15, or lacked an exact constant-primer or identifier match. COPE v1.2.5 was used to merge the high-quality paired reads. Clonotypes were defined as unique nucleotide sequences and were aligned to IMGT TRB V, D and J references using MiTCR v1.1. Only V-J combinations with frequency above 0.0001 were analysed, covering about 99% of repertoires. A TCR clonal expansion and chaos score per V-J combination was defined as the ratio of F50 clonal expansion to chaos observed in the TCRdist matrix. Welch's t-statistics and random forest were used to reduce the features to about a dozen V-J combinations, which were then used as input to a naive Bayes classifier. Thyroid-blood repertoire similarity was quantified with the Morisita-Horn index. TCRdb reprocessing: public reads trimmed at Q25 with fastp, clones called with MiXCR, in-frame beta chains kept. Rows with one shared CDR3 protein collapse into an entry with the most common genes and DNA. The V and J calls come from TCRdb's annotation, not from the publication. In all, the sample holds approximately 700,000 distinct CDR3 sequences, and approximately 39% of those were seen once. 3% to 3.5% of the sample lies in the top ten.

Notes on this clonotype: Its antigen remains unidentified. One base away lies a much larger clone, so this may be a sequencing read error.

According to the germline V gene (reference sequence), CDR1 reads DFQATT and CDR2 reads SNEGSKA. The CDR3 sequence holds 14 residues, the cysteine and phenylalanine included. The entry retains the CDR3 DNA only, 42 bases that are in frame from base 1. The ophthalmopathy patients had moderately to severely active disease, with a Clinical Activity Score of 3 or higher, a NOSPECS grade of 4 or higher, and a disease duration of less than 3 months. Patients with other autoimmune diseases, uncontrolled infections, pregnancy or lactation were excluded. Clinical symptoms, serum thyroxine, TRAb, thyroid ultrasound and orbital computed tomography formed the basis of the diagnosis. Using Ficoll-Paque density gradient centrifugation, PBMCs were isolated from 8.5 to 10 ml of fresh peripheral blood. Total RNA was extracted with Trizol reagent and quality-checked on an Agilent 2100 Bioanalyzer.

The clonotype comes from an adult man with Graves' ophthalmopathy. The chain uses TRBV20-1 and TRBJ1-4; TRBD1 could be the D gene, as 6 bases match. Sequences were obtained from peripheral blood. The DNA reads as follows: TGCAGTGCCAGAATCTTAGACAGGAATGAAAAACTGCTTTTT. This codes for CSARILDRNEKLLF.